This is a list of T cell receptor beta chains from one sample in a study of cytomegalovirus exposure and HLA in healthy donors. TCRdb's table, derived via immunoSEQ multiplex PCR, lists solely in-frame clones and lacks some. The sample contains approximately 160,000 clones, 80% of which appear only once. Input material: PBMCs. The receptors here all came from a man younger than 30 in good health and CMV-seropositive. Both conserved end residues are part of each CDR3. A D gene is named only where the DNA matches it firmly. Not all rows give a size; the values are once, few, many and, for expanded clones, a class.

TRBJ2-1	TRBV14	-	-	TGTGCCAGCAGCCAAGTCCAACCTATAGGGGATGAGCAGTTCTTC	CASSQVQPIGDEQFF
TRBJ1-2	TRBV19	-	TRBD1	TGTGCCAGTAGTACCCACAGGGGGATCGACTATGGCTACACCTTC	CASSTHRGIDYGYTF
TRBJ2-1	TRBV27	-	-	TGTGCCAGCAGTCCCACCCCCCGACTGGCCTTCTCCTACAATGAGCAGTTCTTC	CASSPTPRLAFSYNEQFF
TRBJ1-2	TRBV19	-	TRBD1	TGTGCCAGTAGATACGAGGGGGCTGGCTATGGCTACACCTTC	CASRYEGAGYGYTF
TRBJ1-4	TRBV21-1	-	-	TGTGCCAGCAGCAAAGGAGGCGACAGGGCGGAAAAACTGTTTTTT	CASSKGGDRAEKLFF
TRBJ2-7	TRBV7-8	-	-	TGTGCCAGCAGTTCGACAGACTACGAGCAGTACTTC	CASSSTDYEQYF
TRBJ2-5	TRBV7-9	once	TRBD2	TGTGCCAGCAGCTTAGCGCAGGGAGGGGAGACCCAGTACTTC	CASSLAQGGETQYF
TRBJ1-1	TRBV10-2	-	-	TGCGCCAGCAATTGGGGCGTCAACACTGAAGCTTTCTTT	CASNWGVNTEAFF
TRBJ2-7	TRBV27	once	TRBD1	TGTGCCAGCAGTTTGGGGCGAGGGACAGAATACTACGAGCAGTACTTC	CASSLGRGTEYYEQYF
TRBJ1-1	TRBV21-1	-	-	TGTGCCAGCCTCCCAGACGGGCAGGGGGCGAACACTGAAGCTTTCTTT	CASLPDGQGANTEAFF
TRBJ2-1	TRBV4-2	-	TRBD2	TGTGCCAGCAGCCAGGCACCGGGACTAGGGGCCGAAGAGCAGTTCTTC	CASSQAPGLGAEEQFF
TRBJ2-3	TRBV4-2	-	TRBD2	TGTGCCAGCAGCCAAGGACAGGGGATAGCGGGAGGTCCCGGCACAGATACGCAGTATTTT	CASSQGQGIAGGPGTDTQYF
TRBJ1-3	TRBV10-1	-	TRBD1	TGCGCCAGCCGACAGGGACCGGGAAACACCATATATTTT	CASRQGPGNTIYF
TRBJ2-1	TRBV27	-	TRBD2	TGTGCCAGCAAACAAGCTAGCGGGGTCAACAATGAGCAGTTCTTC	CASKQASGVNNEQFF
TRBJ2-3	TRBV15	-	TRBD1	TGTGCCACCAGCAGACCGACAGGGTTTTATACGCAGTATTTT	CATSRPTGFYTQYF
TRBJ2-1	TRBV6-5	-	TRBD2	TGTGCCAGCAGTTACTCGTCTAGCGGGGCTACTAATGAGCAGTTCTTC	CASSYSSSGATNEQFF
TRBJ2-1	TRBV10-3	-	-	TGTGCCATCAGAGGGGGGGTCTACAATGAGCAGTTCTTC	CAIRGGVYNEQFF
TRBJ1-1	TRBV28	few	-	TGTGCCAATCCAACCCAGGGGACTGAAGCTTTCTTT	CANPTQGTEAFF
TRBJ1-1	TRBV6-6	-	-	TGTGCCAGCAGTCCGTTACCAGGGGCCGAAGCTTTCTTT	CASSPLPGAEAFF
TRBJ2-7	TRBV2	-	TRBD2	TGTGCCAGCAGAGGGGGGACTAGCGGGGGCAAGAGCTACGAGCAGTACTTC	CASRGGTSGGKSYEQYF
TRBJ2-3	TRBV9	-	TRBD2	TGTGCCAGCAGCGTAGTTTACGGGGGGGCCGCAGATACGCAGTATTTT	CASSVVYGGAADTQYF
TRBJ2-1	TRBV5-4	-	TRBD2	TGTGCCAGCAGCTTGACTAGCGGGAGATGGCTCTACAATGAGCAGTTCTTC	CASSLTSGRWLYNEQFF
TRBJ2-3	TRBV7-9	-	-	TGTGCCAGCAGCCTACAGGAGGGACCTAGCACAGATACGCAGTATTTT	CASSLQEGPSTDTQYF
TRBJ2-7	TRBV11-2	-	TRBD1	TGTGCCAGCAGCTTGGGACAGGGGGGCTACGAGCAGTACTTC	CASSLGQGGYEQYF
TRBJ2-1	TRBV5-1	-	TRBD2	TGCGCCAGCAGCGTAACTAGCGGGAGGGCCAGTGAGCAGTTCTTC	CASSVTSGRASEQFF
TRBJ1-1	TRBV7-2	-	-	TGTGCCAGCAGCTTAGCGCGGGCGTGGGAGATGAACACTGAAGCTTTCTTT	CASSLARAWEMNTEAFF
TRBJ1-3	TRBV29-1	-	TRBD1	TGCAGCGTTGAAGACGCAGACAGGGAAGGAAACACCATATATTTT	CSVEDADREGNTIYF
TRBJ2-7	TRBV7-2	-	-	TGTGCCAGCAGCCCACAGAGAACGAGCTCCTACGAGCAGTACTTC	CASSPQRTSSYEQYF
TRBJ1-4	TRBV5-1	-	-	TGCGCCAGCAGCTTTTCGGGCGGGGCTTATAATGAAAAACTGTTTTTT	CASSFSGGAYNEKLFF
TRBJ2-7	TRBV4-1	-	-	TGCGCCAGCAGCTTGGGACTCGGGACTCCAGACGAGCAGTACTTC	CASSLGLGTPDEQYF
TRBJ2-1	TRBV4-1	-	TRBD2	TGCGCCAGCAGATCCGGAGTAGCGGGAAACGACAATGAGCAGTTCTTC	CASRSGVAGNDNEQFF
TRBJ1-2	TRBV15	once	TRBD1	TGTGCCACACAACCGGGGGACAGGGCTGGCTACACCTTC	CATQPGDRAGYTF
TRBJ2-3	TRBV18	-	TRBD2	TGTGCCAGCTCACCACGTCAATGGACTAGCGGTCGCACAGATACGCAGTATTTT	CASSPRQWTSGRTDTQYF
TRBJ2-7	TRBV6-6	-	TRBD1	TGTGCCAGCAGTTACGTGGGACAGGCCTCCTACGAGCAGTACTTC	CASSYVGQASYEQYF
TRBJ1-2	TRBV5-1	-	TRBD1	TGCGCCAGCAGCGGGACAGGCCTCTATGGCTACACCTTC	CASSGTGLYGYTF
TRBJ2-7	TRBV28	-	-	TGTGCCAGCAGTTCAGGGGCCTACGAGCAGTACTTC	CASSSGAYEQYF
TRBJ1-5	TRBV2	-	-	TGTGCCAGCGCGGTCACCTTCAGCAATCAGCCCCAGCATTTT	CASAVTFSNQPQHF
TRBJ2-7	TRBV11-2	-	TRBD1	TGTGCCAGCAGCTTAGGGTACGGGACAGGGAGGAATGTCTACGAGCAGTACTTC	CASSLGYGTGRNVYEQYF
TRBJ2-1	TRBV7-9	-	TRBD2	TGTGCCAGCAACGCTAAGACCGGGACTAGCCTCAATGAGCAGTTCTTC	CASNAKTGTSLNEQFF
TRBJ2-1	TRBV5-4	few	-	TGTGCCAACGGGGAACGGGCTGGTGAGCAGTTCTTC	CANGERAGEQFF
TRBJ2-2	TRBV29-1	-	-	TGCAGCGTTAGGGACTCGGGGAACACCGGGGAGCTGTTTTTT	CSVRDSGNTGELFF
TRBJ1-1	TRBV12-5	-	TRBD1	TGTGCTAGTGGTCAAGACCGGGACAGGACCTTCGGGGGAGCTTTCTTT	CASGQDRDRTFGGAFF
TRBJ2-1	TRBV7-6	few	-	TGTGCCAGCAGCTTCCCCAGCAATGAGCAGTTCTTC	CASSFPSNEQFF
TRBJ1-1	TRBV6-5	-	-	TGTGCCAGCAGTTATTCCGGACAGTTCAACACTGAAGCTTTCTTT	CASSYSGQFNTEAFF
TRBJ2-7	TRBV27	-	-	TGTGCCAGCAGTTGGGGGGGCCGAAATTACGAGCAGTACTTC	CASSWGGRNYEQYF
TRBJ2-3	TRBV2	-	-	TGTGCCAGCAGCTTGGCGGGGCCCACAGATACGCAGTATTTT	CASSLAGPTDTQYF
TRBJ2-7	TRBV4-2	-	TRBD2	TGTGCCAGCAGCCAAGATATTAGCGGGAGGCCCTCCTACGAGCAGTACTTC	CASSQDISGRPSYEQYF
TRBJ1-1	TRBV4-2	-	TRBD1	TGTGCCAGCAGCCCAGCACTACAGGGGGGGTACACTGAAGCTTTCTTT	CASSPALQGGYTEAFF
TRBJ2-5	TRBV7-9	-	-	TGTGCCAGCAGCTTAACCCACAACGTGGGGGCGGGAGAGACCCAGTACTTC	CASSLTHNVGAGETQYF
TRBJ1-1	TRBV5-6	-	-	TGTGCCAGCAGCTTGGGTCCGGGTTCGACTGAAGCTTTCTTT	CASSLGPGSTEAFF
TRBJ1-1	TRBV20-1	-	-	TGCAGTGTGGGCAGGGGCATTGAAGCTTTCTTT	CSVGRGIEAFF
TRBJ2-7	TRBV28	-	TRBD2	TGTGCCAGCAGTTTAAGGATGGCGGGAGCCCCAGAGGGGGAGCAGTACTTC	CASSLRMAGAPEGEQYF
TRBJ1-1	TRBV5-8	-	TRBD1	TGTGCCAGCAGCCCGGGAACAGGGGCGCTAAGAACTGAAGCTTTCTTT	CASSPGTGALRTEAFF
TRBJ1-5	TRBV18	-	-	TGTGCCAGCTCAGGTAGTAATCAGCCCCAGCATTTT	CASSGSNQPQHF
TRBJ2-3	TRBV4-1	few	-	TGCGCCAGCAGCCAGGGACTTGGCACAGATACGCAGTATTTT	CASSQGLGTDTQYF